The subject of this entry is one T cell receptor beta chain. This clonotype is characterized as medium-sized (0.01 to 0.1%). Its antigen remains undetermined. Within one base of it there is no much larger clone, and no base qualities were kept. Library method: PCR. At the Johns Hopkins FTIC core, DNA from the cultured CD4+ T cells underwent TCR sequencing with the Oncomine TCR Beta short-read assay. The QIAamp micro DNA kit was used to extract genomic DNA from the cultured CD4+ T cells. Oncomine TCR Beta libraries from cultured CD4+ T cells were pooled using unique dual indexes and sequenced on an Illumina iSeq 100. Per the original workflow: Non-productive sequences were removed, and CDR3s that did not start with C, did not end with F or W, or were shorter than 7 amino acids were discarded. The MANAFEST web application was used to identify antigen-specific clonotypes by comparing peptide-stimulated wells against reference wells and other culture wells. For a clone to be called positive, the clone needed an FDR below 0.05, an odds ratio above 5, and a productive frequency above 0.1% in at least two of three replicate wells. Clonotypes that were significantly expanded in both SARS-CoV-2 spike wells and at least one common cold coronavirus spike condition were defined as cross-reactive. Levenshtein distances (stringdist) and unrooted phylogenetic trees (ape) in R version 3.6.1 were used to assess CDR3 homology. Clones were called with MiXCR by TCRdb after fastp trimmed the public reads at Q25, and only in-frame beta chains were retained. When rows share a CDR3 protein, they turn into one entry using the most common DNA and genes. The V and J calls, along with clone size, are taken from TCRdb and not from the paper's own processing. Counted in this sample were about 20,000 distinct CDR3 sequences; under 30% of them appeared once. Roughly a sixth of the sample goes to the ten largest clones.

The meaning of the sample's treatment or condition label: approximately nine-day PBMC culture with coronavirus spike peptide pools or control peptides (ViraFEST assay). To expand antigen-specific T cells with peptide pools and then pick out the expanded clonotypes through TCR sequencing, the study relied on the ViraFEST assay. The positive SARS-CoV-2 PCR tests of the convalescent patients were dated from March to December 2020, before the Alpha, Beta and Delta variants emerged in the United States. PBMCs were cultured at around 2 million per well in IMDM supplemented with approximately 5.4% human AB serum and around 10 IU/ml IL-2, with about 10 ug/ml peptide pools added. Half of the culture medium was replaced with fresh IL-2-containing medium on days 3 and 7. After less than 12 days of culture, CD4+ T cells were isolated by negative selection using the EasySep CD4+ T cell isolation kit. Ficoll-Paque Plus gradient centrifugation was used to isolate PBMCs from whole blood, and the isolated PBMCs were then either used fresh or cryopreserved at -140C. Triplicate wells were generally used for each culture condition.

This entry belongs to a study of vaccination and CD4 T cells after COVID-19 (dated by TCRdb to 2022 to 2024). The study in broad terms: Convalescent patients had a positive SARS-CoV-2 result on nasal swab PCR, and of these patients, nine had mild disease and one had severe disease. The convalescent cohort included six males and four females, with two Hispanic individuals, seven Caucasians, two Asians and one multiracial person. Participants received two doses of either the Pfizer-BioNTech BNT162b2 vaccine (n=8) or the Moderna mRNA-1273 vaccine (n=2). Post-COVID blood samples from convalescent patients were collected a median of around 100 days after diagnosis, with a range of 35 to 161 days. Post-vaccine blood samples were collected a median of around 2.5 months after the second vaccine dose, ranging from about 12 to 250 days. The cultures were stimulated with overlapping spike peptide pools from SARS-CoV-2 and from the common cold coronaviruses HCoV-NL63, HCoV-OC43 and HCoV-229E. Control cultures used a CEFX viral epitope pool as positive control, an HIV-1 Nef peptide pool as negative control, or no peptide. In 9 to 11 COVID-19 convalescent patients and a few infection-naive healthy vaccine recipients, researchers compared the spike-specific CD4+ TCR repertoire from before mRNA vaccination with the repertoire from after. The investigation overall reported the following: Only a relatively small number of convalescent patients were included in the study, and early timepoints following natural infection were not analyzed. Nearly all vaccine-specific clones in convalescent patients (304 of 307) were mono-reactive for SARS-CoV-2 spike rather than cross-reactive with common cold coronaviruses. The median count of SARS-CoV-2-reactive clonotypes went up from 20 to 25 after infection to a few dozen after vaccination, although the change was not significant. Among convalescent patients, a median around 83% of the SARS-CoV-2-reactive clones seen after vaccination appeared only after vaccination, which suggests priming specific to the vaccine.

Per the germline V gene (reference sequence), SGHNT is the CDR1 and YYREEE is the CDR2. V has 4 bases trimmed and J has 1 base trimmed; junction bases matching no gene number 6. Its CDR3 holds 16 amino acids, cysteine through phenylalanine. CDR3 DNA only is kept here, 48 bases in frame from base 1. This chain joins TRBV5-4 to TRBJ2-3, and TRBD2 aligns with 10 junction nucleotides. This receptor was obtained from a human donor with COVID-19. The sample comprised cultured CD4+ T cells from blood. The bases read TGTGCCAGCAGCATTTACAGCGGGGGGGGCACAGATACGCAGTATTTT. Protein translation: CASSIYSGGGTDTQYF.